The 14 T cell receptor beta chains below all came from one sample that was sequenced in a study of CD8+ T cells in alopecia areata. Treatment indicated: oral pan-JAK inhibitor, 5-10 mg twice daily. After isolation, RNA underwent reverse transcription to generate cDNA as the sequencing template. Only in-frame clones appear in the TCRdb table, and some are missing; sequencing was by immunoSEQ multiplex PCR. The sample has about 220,000 clones, approximately 57% seen once. The material was CD4+ T cells sorted from blood, obtained at week 4, from a patient treated with tofacitinib. These receptors were taken from a human donor with alopecia areata.

This clone has more than one count but fewer than ten. V usage is TRBV14 and J usage is TRBJ2-5; D call uncertain. This CDR3 comprises 15 residues. V shed 0 bases and J shed 2 bases, with 10 bases lying between them. Germline loops: CDR1 SGHDN, CDR2 FVKESK. The CDR3 DNA is TGTGCCAGCAGCCAAGATCAGGCTGTTCAAGAGACCCAGTACTTC. This gives the protein CASSQDQAVQETQYF.

The table lists this clone with a few counts. J is TRBJ2-3 and V is TRBV5-6; tentative D call: TRBD1 (6 bases). This CDR3 comprises 16 residues. V lost 3 bases to trimming and J lost 1 base, with 15 bases between them. Germline V gene sequence: CDR1 SGHDT, CDR2 YYEEEE. The CDR3 here is CASSSQGLEGTDTQYF. In DNA form, the CDR3 reads TGTGCCAGCAGCTCCCAGGGGCTCGAGGGCACAGATACGCAGTATTTT.

This clone was seen just once. The chain uses TRBV5-1 and TRBJ2-2; TRBD1 matches 10 bases. With V trimmed by 4 bases and J by 1 base, 1 base remained unmatched. Germline V gene sequence: CDR1 SGHRS, CDR2 YFSETQ. CDR3 length: 15 residues. The CDR3 nucleotides read TGCGCCAGCAGCGGGGACAGGGGGAACACCGGGGAGCTGTTTTTT. Protein product: CASSGDRGNTGELFF. Full variable domain (outside the CDR3, taken from reference TRBV5-1 and TRBJ2-2): KAGVTQTPRYLIKTRGQQVTLSCSPISGHRSVSWYQQTPGQGLQFLFEYFSETQRNKGNFPGRFSGRQFSNSRSEMNVSTLELGDSALYLCASSGDRGNTGELFFGEGSRLTVL.

As concerns this clone: This sample includes further DNA sequences coding for the same CDR3. The chain has TRBV5-1 and TRBJ2-1; tentative D call: TRBD1 (5 bases). The germline gives CDR1 SGHRS, CDR2 YFSETQ. The CDR3 consists of 15 residues. The V gene lost 2 bases and the J gene lost 1 base, with 10 bases spanning the gap. The CDR3 sequence: CASSLGQSSYNEQFF. The CDR3 DNA follows: TGCGCCAGCAGCTTAGGACAAAGTTCCTACAATGAGCAGTTCTTC.

This clone was detected only a few times. The chain recombines TRBV7-9 with TRBJ2-7; 7 nucleotides line up with TRBD1. The V and J ends lost 2 bases and 1 base, in that order; junction bases with no gene match: 8. Germline V gene lookup returns CDR1 SEHNR and CDR2 FQNEAQ (reference sequence). The CDR3 consists of 16 residues. The CDR3 protein is CASSLTGIQGSYEQYF. The CDR3 DNA reads TGTGCCAGCAGCTTAACGGGTATACAGGGGTCCTACGAGCAGTACTTC.

The sample holds many counts of this clone. CDR3: CASSPGTGSSYEQYF. The CDR3 DNA sequence: TGTGCCAGCAGCCCAGGGACAGGGAGTAGCTACGAGCAGTACTTC. V gene TRBV9 combines with J gene TRBJ2-7; 9 positions match TRBD1. With V trimmed by 4 bases and J by 3 bases, 8 bases remained unmatched. The length of the CDR3 is 15 residues. Per germline, CDR1 SGDLS and CDR2 YYNGEE.

The chain employs TRBV6-5 and TRBJ1-1; D may be TRBD1 (5 bases). CDR3 length equals 13 residues. CDR1 and CDR2 (germline): MNHEY, SVGAGI. Between the trimmed V and J ends, which lost 6 bases and 1 base, there was a span of 9 bases. CDR3 region: CASRATENTEAFF. For the CDR3, the DNA is TGTGCCAGCAGGGCGACAGAGAACACTGAAGCTTTCTTT.

V and J are TRBV28 and TRBJ1-6; D remains ambiguous. Germline assignment: CDR1 MDHEN and CDR2 SYDVKM. This CDR3 is built from 16 residues. V lost 5 bases and J lost 0, with 11 bases in between. DNA of the CDR3: TGTGCCAGCAGTGCCCAAATGAGCTCCTATAATTCACCCCTCCACTTT. It is translated as CASSAQMSSYNSPLHF.

The J gene is TRBJ2-1, the V gene TRBV30; no reliable D call. Germline V CDR1 and CDR2: GTSNPN, SVGIG (reference sequence). The germline V and J ends were trimmed by 3 bases and 2 bases, with 14 bases remaining between them. This CDR3 is built from 15 residues. The CDR3 here is CAWRFSVHPYNEQFF. In nucleotides, the CDR3 is TGTGCCTGGAGGTTCTCGGTACACCCCTACAATGAGCAGTTCTTC.

This clone was counted ten times or more. This chain links TRBV29-1 with TRBJ1-2; a possible D gene is TRBD1 (5 bases). The germline V and J ends were trimmed by 1 base and 8 bases, with 14 bases remaining between them. This CDR3 comprises 13 residues. Per the germline V gene, CDR1 is SQVTM and CDR2 is ANQGSEA. The CDR3: CSVEAKRGNGYTF. The CDR3 bases are TGCAGCGTTGAAGCCAAGCGGGGGAACGGCTACACCTTC.

This clone was counted between two and nine times. The rearrangement links TRBV29-1 to TRBJ2-1; 10 nucleotides line up with TRBD2. Germline lookup yields CDR1 SQVTM and CDR2 ANQGSEA. This CDR3 contains 14 residues. V shed 4 bases and J 7 bases; nucleotides not matched to a gene: 7. The CDR3 region has the DNA TGCAGCGTTGGGGCTAGCGGGGGAATTAATGAGCAGTTCTTC. The encoded protein is CSVGASGGINEQFF.

The V and J genes are TRBV10-3 and TRBJ1-2; no clear D. The CDR3 totals 13 residues. Germline V gene data show CDR1 as ENHRY and CDR2 as SYGVKD. V lost 10 bases to trimming and J lost 0 bases, with 12 bases between them. This chain's CDR3 is CATSLQANYGYTF. CDR3 DNA: TGTGCCACCTCCCTCCAAGCTAACTATGGCTACACCTTC.

CDR3 sequence (DNA): TGTGCCTGGAGTCCTCCTCGGCTGGGGAACACTGAAGCTTTCTTT. Its protein product is CAWSPPRLGNTEAFF. The V call is TRBV30, the J call TRBJ1-1; D unresolved. This CDR3 is 15 amino acids long. Trimming pared 2 bases from V and 1 base from J, leaving 14 bases between. Germline CDR1 reads GTSNPN; CDR2 reads SVGIG (reference sequence).

The chain links TRBV27 to TRBJ1-6, with D perhaps TRBD1 (6 bases). Germline V gene sequence: CDR1 MNHEY, CDR2 SMNVEV (reference sequence). The CDR3 has 16 amino acids. Trimming cost V 3 bases and J 7 bases, with 16 bases left between them. The CDR3 nucleotides read TGTGCCAGCAGTTTGACCCCACAGGGCTTGAATTCACCCCTCCACTTT. As protein: CASSLTPQGLNSPLHF.